A selection of T cell receptor beta chains follows, all from one sample in a study of blood T cell repertoires in COVID-19. Sequencing was performed with immunoSEQ multiplex PCR; in TCRdb, only in-frame clones are kept and a portion is missing. Here the sample spans about 69,000 clones, 65% to 85% being singletons. Sequenced: peripheral blood. The receptors derive from a man aged 55 to 70 with acute or convalescent COVID-19. CDR3s include the opening cysteine and the closing phenylalanine or tryptophan. A D gene is named only where the DNA matches it firmly. A clone size is listed for some rows: how often the clone was seen (once, few, many), or a class if it is expanded.

D	V	size	J	DNA	CDR3
TRBD1	TRBV30	NA	TRBJ1-6	TGTGCCTGGAGCGGAGGGGGCAGCTATAATTCACCCCTCCACTTT	CAWSGGGSYNSPLHF
NA	TRBV6-5	NA	TRBJ1-1	TGTGCCAGCAGTTACTCGTTAGGGGCGAACACTGAAGCTTTCTTT	CASSYSLGANTEAFF
TRBD1	TRBV6-4	NA	TRBJ1-6	TGTGCCAGCACCCGACTGGGGACAGGGTTCGGGGTAAGTTCACCCCTCCACTTT	CASTRLGTGFGVSSPLHF
NA	TRBV7-3	NA	TRBJ1-1	TGTGCCAGCAGCCCAAATGTGGGGGGGCCCACTGAAGCTTTCTTT	CASSPNVGGPTEAFF
TRBD2	TRBV9	NA	TRBJ2-5	TGTGCCAGCAGCCCCCGGTGGGCGGGGGTGCAAGAGACCCAGTACTTC	CASSPRWAGVQETQYF
NA	TRBV5-1	NA	TRBJ1-2	TGCGCCAGCAGCCCGGGGGGGGGCTATGGCTACACCTTC	CASSPGGGYGYTF
NA	TRBV5-8	once	TRBJ2-1	TGTGCCAGCAGCCCCTTAGGGGCGAACAATGAGCAGTTCTTC	CASSPLGANNEQFF
NA	TRBV3-1/TRBV3-2	NA	TRBJ1-6	TGTGCCAGCAGCCCGTCGGCCTCGGGTTCACCCCTCCACTTT	CASSPSASGSPLHF
TRBD1	TRBV28	NA	TRBJ1-6	TGTGCCAGCAGCCGGGGACAGGTAAATTCACCCCTCCACTTT	CASSRGQVNSPLHF
TRBD1	TRBV4-3	few	TRBJ2-3	TGCGCCAGCAGCCTGGACAGGGGCACAGATACGCAGTATTTT	CASSLDRGTDTQYF
NA	TRBV5-8	NA	TRBJ2-7	TGTGCCAGCAGCTTCCGTGAGCAGTACTTC	CASSFREQYF
TRBD1	TRBV5-4	NA	TRBJ1-1	TGTGCCAGCAGCTTGGCCGGACAGGGAATGAACACTGAAGCTTTCTTT	CASSLAGQGMNTEAFF
NA	TRBV3-1/TRBV3-2	NA	TRBJ1-2	TGTGCCAGCAGCCAACGGCGGGGAACGCATAACTATGGCTACACCTTC	CASSQRRGTHNYGYTF
NA	TRBV4-3	once	TRBJ2-2	TGCGCCAGCAGCCAAGATACGTGGAGACTAGAGGTTTCCGGGGAGCTGTTTTTT	CASSQDTWRLEVSGELFF
TRBD2	TRBV4-2	NA	TRBJ2-1	TGTGCCAGCAGCCAGGGACTAGCGGGGGTCTTAAATGAGCAGTTCTTC	CASSQGLAGVLNEQFF
NA	TRBV13	NA	TRBJ1-2	TGTGCCAGCAGCCCCCGTGGAGGGCGAGGCTACACCTTC	CASSPRGGRGYTF
TRBD2	TRBV3-1/TRBV3-2	NA	TRBJ2-2	TGTGCCAGCAGCAGGACTAGCGGGGCCACCGGGGAGCTGTTTTTT	CASSRTSGATGELFF
NA	TRBV27	NA	TRBJ1-3	TGTGCCAGCAGTTACGGGGTAGGTTCTGGAAACACCATATATTTT	CASSYGVGSGNTIYF
TRBD1	TRBV19	NA	TRBJ1-6	TGTGCCAGTAGTATCCGACAGGGTGGGTCCAATTCACCCCTCCACTTT	CASSIRQGGSNSPLHF
NA	TRBV5-6	NA	TRBJ2-5	TGTGCCAGCAGCTTGGCGAAGGGACTTACCCAAGAGACCCAGTACTTC	CASSLAKGLTQETQYF
TRBD2	TRBV5-6	NA	TRBJ2-3	TGTGCCAGCAGCTTGGTAGCGGGGGGCACAGATACGCAGTATTTT	CASSLVAGGTDTQYF
NA	TRBV4-1	NA	TRBJ1-1	TGCGCCAGCAGCCAACAAGACAAGTTGAACACTGAAGCTTTCTTT	CASSQQDKLNTEAFF
TRBD2	TRBV7-2	NA	TRBJ2-5	TGTGCCAGCAGCTTAAGTGATAGTAGCGGGGGACAAGAGACCCAGTACTTC	CASSLSDSSGGQETQYF
TRBD1	TRBV7-9	NA	TRBJ2-7	TGTGCCAGCAGCTTCTGGGACAGGGCCTACGAGCAGTACTTC	CASSFWDRAYEQYF
NA	TRBV2	once	TRBJ1-2	TGTGCCAGCAGTGAAATGGGGTCGGGGAAAGGTTATGGCTACACCTTC	CASSEMGSGKGYGYTF
NA	TRBV4-1	NA	TRBJ1-5	TGCGCCAGCAGCCAAGAGGGGGGACTGCATAGCAATCAGCCCCAGCATTTT	CASSQEGGLHSNQPQHF
NA	TRBV6-5	few	TRBJ2-7	TGTGCCAGCAGAGGGGGAAACTACGAGCAGTACTTC	CASRGGNYEQYF
NA	TRBV3-1/TRBV3-2	few	TRBJ1-3	TGTGCCAGCAGCCAAGCCGGGTATGGGGGAAACACCATATATTTT	CASSQAGYGGNTIYF